This T cell receptor beta chain came from a study of blood T cell repertoires in COVID-19. As for the study in general: The origin of the acute and convalescent COVID-19 samples was the United States, Italy and Spain. The analysed material was cDNA or gDNA that came from T cells, B-cell-depleted T cells, or PBMCs.

Study processing details: Estimation of nucleated cell counts was performed using reference gene primer amplification. This table comes from immunoSEQ multiplex PCR, and its TCRdb copy is limited to in-frame clones, with some not included. V and J calls and clone size are copied from that table; D and trimming were computed from the DNA. The sample includes roughly 250,000 clones, about nine tenths of them seen just once. Sample: PBMCs or T cells enriched from blood (not recorded which). The source of this sequence is a woman aged 40 to 49 with acute COVID-19.

The chain's CDR3 is CASSESSGSSYEQYF. The CDR3 DNA is TGTGCCAGCAGTGAAAGTAGCGGAAGCTCCTACGAGCAGTACTTC. The chain uses TRBV9 and TRBJ2-7, with D possibly matching TRBD2 (6 bases). The germline CDR1 and CDR2 sequences are SGDLS and YYNGEE. The length of the CDR3 is 15 residues. V shed 5 bases and J shed 0 bases, with 15 bases lying between them.